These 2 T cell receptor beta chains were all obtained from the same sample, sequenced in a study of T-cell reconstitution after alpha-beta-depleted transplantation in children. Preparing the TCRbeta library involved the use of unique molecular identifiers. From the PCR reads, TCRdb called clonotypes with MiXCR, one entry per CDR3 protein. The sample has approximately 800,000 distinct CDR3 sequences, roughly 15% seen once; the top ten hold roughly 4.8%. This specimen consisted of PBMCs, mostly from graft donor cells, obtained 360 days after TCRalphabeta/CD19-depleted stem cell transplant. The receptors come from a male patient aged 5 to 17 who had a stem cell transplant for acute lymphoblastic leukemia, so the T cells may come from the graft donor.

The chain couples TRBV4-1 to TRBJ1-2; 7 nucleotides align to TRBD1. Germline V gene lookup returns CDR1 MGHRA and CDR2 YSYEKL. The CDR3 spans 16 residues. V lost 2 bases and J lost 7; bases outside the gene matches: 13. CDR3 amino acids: CASSQPRQGVRSGYTF. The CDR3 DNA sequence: TGCGCCAGCAGCCAACCCCGCCAGGGGGTTCGCAGTGGCTACACCTTC.

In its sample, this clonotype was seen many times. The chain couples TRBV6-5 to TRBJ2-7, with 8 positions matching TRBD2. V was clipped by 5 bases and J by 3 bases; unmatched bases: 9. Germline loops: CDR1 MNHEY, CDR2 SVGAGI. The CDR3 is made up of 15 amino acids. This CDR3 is CASSMSGSTFYEQYF. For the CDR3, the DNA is TGTGCCAGCAGTATGAGCGGGAGTACTTTCTACGAGCAGTACTTC.